This T cell receptor (beta chain) was retrieved from a study of blood T cells in healthy people across ages. Study findings and constraints: Diversity figures based on one million T cells were deemed too low.

A second PCR, run for roughly 6 to 11 cycles, used a sample-barcoded 5' primer plus a J-beta primer mix. At least 2.5 million CDR3-containing paired-end reads were obtained per sample. MiXCR, run by TCRdb on the 5' RACE reads, gives a single entry per CDR3 protein. This repertoire shows roughly 800,000 distinct CDR3 sequences, approximately 25% found once; its top ten account for under 9.5%. CDR1 and CDR2 (germline): SGHAT, FQNNGV. Trimming removed 0 bases from V and 4 bases from J, with 16 bases in between. This CDR3 has 17 residues. In the case of this clonotype: Its antigen is unidentified.

Per individual sample, total RNA of at least 5 micrograms was extracted. These same records also appear under a second study, on T cells of mothers and their children. That paper states: The study found thymic selection shapes TCR recombination output similarly in related and unrelated pairs.

The chain is built from TRBV11-2 and TRBJ2-1, with a possible D match to TRBD1 (6 bases). This sequence was found in a boy aged 5 to 17 in good health. Sequenced sample: blood. The CDR3 spells CASSLEGPGTQYNEQFF. DNA of the CDR3: TGTGCCAGCAGCTTAGAAGGCCCCGGGACACAATACAATGAGCAGTTCTTC.